These 25 T cell receptor beta chains share one sample of origin, sequenced in a study of shared clonotypes between healthy human individuals. Measured with immunoSEQ multiplex PCR; TCRdb has only the in-frame clones, and not every one. This sample has fewer than 2.5 million clones, with 93% found just once. The material sequenced was naive CD4+ T cells from PBMCs. Subset specified: CD45RA+ positively selected. Receptor source: a young man in good health. Some clones in this sample may be carry-over from other donors' samples.

The V gene is TRBV5-1, the J gene TRBJ2-3, with D possibly TRBD2 on 6 matching bases. The CDR3 is made up of 17 amino acids. The V gene lost 1 base and the J gene lost 0 bases, with 15 bases spanning the gap. Germline V lookup: CDR1 SGHRS, CDR2 YFSETQ. The DNA of the CDR3 is TGCGCCAGCAGCTTGCCCTCCGAAAGCGGGAGCACAGATACGCAGTATTTT. The encoded protein is CASSLPSESGSTDTQYF.

This rearrangement joins TRBV6-5 to TRBJ1-6, with D hard to call. Trimming stripped 3 bases from V and 6 bases from J, with 12 bases between. Per germline, CDR1 MNHEY and CDR2 SVGAGI. The length of the CDR3 is 15 residues. The CDR3, as DNA: TGTGCCAGCAGTTATTCATCGATGTTTAATTCACCCCTCCACTTT. It specifies CASSYSSMFNSPLHF.

The rearrangement joins TRBV28 to TRBJ1-2; 8 positions match TRBD1. The CDR3 extends over 15 amino acids. Per germline, CDR1 MDHEN and CDR2 SYDVKM. V lost 5 bases to trimming and J lost 4 bases; unmatched junction nucleotides: 9. The CDR3 region is CASSRQGARAYGYTF. The CDR3 nucleotides read TGTGCCAGCAGTCGCCAGGGGGCGCGGGCCTATGGCTACACCTTC.

The rearrangement links TRBV28 to TRBJ2-2; 13 nucleotides match TRBD2. CDR3 length equals 18 residues. The trim removed 7 bases at V and 5 bases at J, leaving 13 bases unmatched. In germline, CDR1 is MDHEN, CDR2 SYDVKM. The CDR3 is CASIPRLAGGEWTGELFF. In DNA form, the CDR3 reads TGTGCCAGCATCCCCCGACTAGCGGGAGGCGAATGGACCGGGGAGCTGTTTTTT.

The chain combines TRBV5-6 with TRBJ2-5; unclear D gene. The CDR3 extends over 14 amino acids. Per the germline V gene, CDR1 is SGHDT and CDR2 is YYEEEE. V was pared by 1 base and J by 9 bases, with 16 bases between. The CDR3 DNA follows: TGTGCCAGCAGCTTGTGGACCCTCCCCTCGGCCCAGTACTTC. This codes for CASSLWTLPSAQYF.

The chain joins TRBV7-2 to TRBJ2-1; the match to TRBD2 covers 11 bases. Germline V lookup: CDR1 SGHTA, CDR2 FQGNSA. This CDR3 has 17 amino acids. J lost 3 bases, V lost 6 bases, and 10 bases had no gene match. The CDR3 DNA is TGTGCCAGCAGTCGCCCCGGGACTAGCGGACTCTACAATGAGCAGTTCTTC. Translation: CASSRPGTSGLYNEQFF.

This rearrangement joins TRBV19 to TRBJ2-1, with D perhaps matching TRBD2 (6 bases). This CDR3 is 11 amino acids long. The ends were cut back, 10 bases at V and 2 bases at J, with 6 bases in the middle. CDR1 and CDR2 (germline): LNHDA, SQIVND (reference sequence). The CDR3, as DNA: TGTGCCACTAGCGCCTACAATGAGCAGTTCTTC. Its translation: CATSAYNEQFF.

As concerns this clone: The sample has other DNA sequences that encode this CDR3 too. V usage is TRBV5-1 and J usage is TRBJ2-7, with TRBD2 identical over 13 bases. The CDR3 length is 15 residues. Germline CDR1 is SGHRS and CDR2 is YFSETQ. Trimming cost V 3 bases and J 7 bases; bases outside gene matches: 7. The DNA of the CDR3 is TGCGCCAGCAGCTGGGGGACTAGCGGGATTTATGAGCAGTACTTC. The encoded protein is CASSWGTSGIYEQYF.

The genes are TRBV28 and TRBJ2-3; D gene ambiguous. The V and J ends lost 8 bases and 5 bases respectively, with 11 bases between them. This CDR3 contains 12 residues. CDR1 and CDR2 (germline): MDHEN, SYDVKM. CDR3 DNA: TGTGCCAGCCGGCCTTTTCGAGATACGCAGTATTTT. Translating gives CASRPFRDTQYF.

This clone came up a few times. The V and J genes are TRBV18 and TRBJ1-1, with D tentatively TRBD1 (5 bases). V gave up 3 bases and J gave up 0 bases, with 14 bases separating them. The CDR3 is 16 amino acids. Germline V gives CDR1 KGHSH, CDR2 LQKENI. The CDR3 region is CASSPSGRRVNTEAFF. The CDR3 DNA is TGTGCCAGCTCACCGTCGGGACGGCGGGTGAACACTGAAGCTTTCTTT.

The genes are TRBV7-7 and TRBJ2-2; 13 bases agree with TRBD2. The V segment lost 1 base and the J segment 4 bases; nucleotides outside the gene matches: 9. Germline values: CDR1 SSHAT, CDR2 FNYEAQ (reference sequence). There are 19 residues in the CDR3. The CDR3 DNA reads as TGTGCCAGCAGCTTAGACTGGACTAGCGGGAGAGGGAGCACCGGGGAGCTGTTTTTT. Translated, it gives CASSLDWTSGRGSTGELFF.

CDR3 in DNA: TGTGCCAGCAGTTACAACCAGGGACGAACCTACGAGCAGTACTTC. Protein sequence: CASSYNQGRTYEQYF. V usage is TRBV6-6 and J usage is TRBJ2-7; D is tentatively TRBD1 or TRBD2 (5 bases each). The germline CDR1 and CDR2 sequences are MNHNY and SVGAGI (reference sequence). The CDR3 spans 15 residues. With 2 bases removed from V and 2 bases from J, the gap between germline ends came to 13 bases.

The gene calls are TRBV5-1 and TRBJ2-1; 10 bases are shared with TRBD2. CDR3 length: 15 residues. J gave up 6 bases and V 4 bases, and 7 bases lay outside the gene matches. Germline CDR1 reads SGHRS; CDR2 reads YFSETQ. CDR3 sequence reads: CASSAVLAGVNEQFF. The DNA of the CDR3 is TGCGCCAGCAGCGCGGTCCTAGCGGGAGTCAATGAGCAGTTCTTC.

The J gene is TRBJ1-2, the V gene TRBV28, with D unresolved. The CDR3 totals 15 residues. CDR1 is MDHEN and CDR2 is SYDVKM in the germline V gene. Trimming removed 6 bases at V and 4 bases at J, with 18 bases between. In DNA, the CDR3 is TGTGCCAGCAGCGACGTAAGGCAAGGTCGCTATGGCTACACCTTC. The encoded protein is CASSDVRQGRYGYTF.

About this clone itself: The sample contains more than one DNA sequence encoding this CDR3. The chain couples TRBV5-1 to TRBJ2-1; no firm D call. The V end lost 0 bases, the J end lost 0 bases, and 4 bases lay between the germline ends. Germline V gene lookup returns CDR1 SGHRS and CDR2 YFSETQ. CDR3 length: 14 amino acids. The DNA of the CDR3 is TGCGCCAGCAGCTTGGGTGACTCCTACAATGAGCAGTTCTTC. This sequence encodes CASSLGDSYNEQFF.

A note on this clone: The sample carries other DNA sequences with the same CDR3. This chain joins TRBV28 and TRBJ1-2; D call uncertain. The ends were cut back, 5 bases at V and 1 base at J, with 2 bases in the middle. Germline CDR1 reads MDHEN; CDR2 reads SYDVKM. This CDR3 is 11 amino acids long. The CDR3 loop is CASSDNYGYTF. The CDR3 nucleotides are TGTGCCAGCAGTGATAACTATGGCTACACCTTC.

This chain links TRBV7-2 with TRBJ1-1; D remains ambiguous. The CDR3 is 15 amino acids. V gave up 1 base and J gave up 1 base, with 10 bases separating them. Germline loops: CDR1 SGHTA, CDR2 FQGNSA. The CDR3 DNA reads as TGTGCCAGCAGCTTAGTAGGCGGAAAGAACACTGAAGCTTTCTTT. Amino acids: CASSLVGGKNTEAFF.

This clone was recorded once. The rearrangement joins TRBV9 to TRBJ2-1; no reliable D call. From germline, CDR1 is SGDLS and CDR2 YYNGEE. V lost 3 bases and J lost 2, with 12 bases in between. The CDR3 totals 15 residues. CDR3 in DNA: TGTGCCAGCAGCGCAACCACCGGAGCCTACAATGAGCAGTTCTTC. Its translation: CASSATTGAYNEQFF.

This rearrangement joins TRBV7-9 to TRBJ2-1; 7 bases match TRBD1. The CDR3 runs to 18 residues. Germline V gene lookup returns CDR1 SEHNR and CDR2 FQNEAQ (reference sequence). Trimming removed 5 bases from V and 2 bases from J; junction bases left unmatched: 15. The CDR3 is CASSMTGLSSSTYNEQFF. CDR3 DNA: TGTGCCAGCAGCATGACAGGGTTGTCCTCTAGCACCTACAATGAGCAGTTCTTC.

V is TRBV5-5 and J is TRBJ1-2; TRBD1 matches 7 bases. The CDR3 has 14 amino acids. CDR1 is SGHKS, CDR2 YYEKEE, per germline (reference sequence). The V and J ends lost 1 base and 4 bases, in that order; junction bases with no gene match: 4. This CDR3 is CASSLSGGAYGYTF. The CDR3 region has the DNA TGTGCCAGCAGCTTGTCAGGGGGGGCCTATGGCTACACCTTC.

DNA of the CDR3: TGTGCCAGTAGCGTACAGGGGACCTACAATGAGCAGTTCTTC. Amino acid sequence: CASSVQGTYNEQFF. V is TRBV19 and J is TRBJ2-1, with TRBD1 identical over 7 bases. Trimming took 6 bases from V and 2 from J; bases not matched to a gene: 4. This CDR3 is built from 14 residues. From germline, CDR1 is LNHDA and CDR2 SQIVND (reference sequence).

V is TRBV7-2 and J is TRBJ2-1; 11 bases align to TRBD2. In germline, CDR1 is SGHTA, CDR2 FQGNSA. The CDR3 contains 15 residues. J was trimmed by 6 bases and V by 5 bases; bases with no gene match: 6. CDR3 amino acids: CASSPRGTSGNEQFF. CDR3 in DNA: TGTGCCAGCAGCCCCAGAGGGACTAGCGGCAATGAGCAGTTCTTC.

The chain carries TRBV2 and TRBJ1-2; 8 bases are a match to TRBD1. The CDR3 runs to 14 residues. Germline loops: CDR1 SNHLY, CDR2 FYNNEI. V dropped 5 bases and J dropped 6; count of bases not matched to a gene: 8. The CDR3 spells CASSLTGGGDGYTF. The CDR3 region has the DNA TGTGCCAGCAGTCTTACAGGGGGAGGTGATGGCTACACCTTC.

This rearrangement joins TRBV7-3 to TRBJ2-7; 7 bases are a match to TRBD2. The CDR3 runs to 14 residues. The J segment lost 3 bases and the V segment lost 2 bases, leaving 4 bases of the junction unmatched. Per the germline V gene, CDR1 is SGHTA and CDR2 is FQGTGA. CDR3 region: CASSLWAGDYEQYF. CDR3 coding DNA: TGTGCCAGCAGCTTATGGGCGGGAGACTACGAGCAGTACTTC. Full variable domain (missing parts from reference TRBV7-3 and TRBJ2-7): GAGVSQTPSNKVTEKGKYVELRCDPISGHTALYWYRQSLGQGPEFLIYFQGTGAADDSGLPNDRFFAVRPEGSVSTLKIQRTERGDSAVYLCASSLWAGDYEQYFGPGTRLTVT.

The chain links TRBV18 to TRBJ2-5; possibly TRBD2 for D (5 bases). This CDR3 spans 12 amino acids. Germline CDR1 KGHSH, CDR2 LQKENI. Trimming left V 4 bases short and J 5 bases short, with 8 bases between. CDR3 region: CASSLQRETQYF. The CDR3 nucleotides are TGTGCCAGCTCACTCCAGCGGGAGACCCAGTACTTC.